Below are 19 T cell receptor beta chains sequenced from a single sample in a study of blood T cell repertoires in COVID-19. TCRdb's table, derived via immunoSEQ multiplex PCR, lists solely in-frame clones and lacks some. In the table there are roughly 180,000 clones, about 90% of which are singletons. The specimen sequenced was PBMCs or T cells enriched from blood (not recorded which). The receptor set was obtained from a woman aged 25-40 years who had recovered from COVID-19.

The chain employs TRBV20-1 and TRBJ1-2; maybe TRBD1 (5 bases). The CDR3 is made up of 11 amino acids. The germline CDR1 and CDR2 sequences are DFQATT and SNEGSKA (reference sequence). V gave up 6 bases and J gave up 4 bases, with 9 bases separating them. The chain's CDR3 is CSAPDIYGYTF. In DNA form, the CDR3 reads TGCAGTGCCCCGGACATCTATGGCTACACCTTC.

The rearrangement uses TRBV1 and TRBJ1-2; the table assigns TRBD1, which was not confirmed against the DNA. TRBV1 is a listed pseudogene. This CDR3 contains 13 residues. The chain's CDR3 is CTSSQDRDYGYTF. Written as DNA, the CDR3 is TGCACCAGCAGCCAAGACAGGGACTATGGCTACACCTTC.

A single count supports this clone. The J gene is TRBJ2-4, the V gene TRBV5-6; weak D call: TRBD2 (6 bases). CDR1 SGHDT and CDR2 YYEEEE come from the germline V gene. V was cut by 0 bases and J by 0 bases, with 16 bases left in between. The CDR3 is 18 residues long. The CDR3 coding sequence is TGTGCCAGCAGCTTGGCCCGGGAGTGGAGGGCAGCCAAAAACATTCAGTACTTC. It yields the protein CASSLAREWRAAKNIQYF.

V gene TRBV29-1 combines with J gene TRBJ1-1, with a weak D call TRBD1 (5 bases). The CDR3 sequence is 15 residues long. Germline V lookup: CDR1 SQVTM, CDR2 ANQGSEA. Trimming removed 3 bases from V and 1 base from J, with 15 bases in between. In nucleotides, the CDR3 is TGCAGCGTTGAGGATTGGGACGGGGGGAACACTGAAGCTTTCTTT. Encoded protein: CSVEDWDGGNTEAFF.

The chain couples TRBV11-3 to TRBJ2-1; the match to TRBD2 covers 8 bases. Trimming took 1 base from V and 7 from J; bases not matched to a gene: 9. In germline, CDR1 is SGHNT, CDR2 YENEEA. The CDR3 length is 16 residues. In DNA, the CDR3 is TGTGCCAGCAGCTTAGGTGTTAGCGGGATCGGGAATGAGCAGTTCTTC. Translated: CASSLGVSGIGNEQFF.

The chain carries TRBV15 and TRBJ1-1; D ambiguous. Germline CDR1 and CDR2: LNHNV and YYDKDF (reference sequence). The CDR3 covers 13 residues. Trimming stripped 0 bases from V and 11 bases from J, with 13 bases between. The CDR3, as DNA: TGTGCCACCAGCAGAGATGGTGCGGGCCAGGCTTTCTTT. Amino acid sequence: CATSRDGAGQAFF.

The chain has TRBV9 and TRBJ2-7; weak D call: TRBD2 (7 bases). Per germline, CDR1 SGDLS and CDR2 YYNGEE. V was shortened by 4 bases and J by 6 bases, with 26 bases between the two germline ends. The CDR3 contains 17 residues. CDR3: CASSTQTEGGRRGEQYF. The DNA of the CDR3 is TGTGCCAGCAGCACTCAAACGGAGGGGGGGCGACGGGGCGAGCAGTACTTC.

This clone has at least ten counts. The rearrangement links TRBV9 to TRBJ2-1; TRBD2 is a possible D gene (5 bases). The ends were cut back, 0 bases at V and 6 bases at J, with 10 bases in the middle. The CDR3 sequence is 14 residues long. Looked up from germline, CDR1 is SGDLS and CDR2 is YYNGEE. In DNA form, the CDR3 reads TGTGCCAGCAGCGTAGCTACTAGAGGCAATGAGCAGTTCTTC. Protein product: CASSVATRGNEQFF.

This rearrangement joins TRBV2 to TRBJ2-7, with 7 bases that match TRBD2. Germline V gene sequence: CDR1 SNHLY, CDR2 FYNNEI. The junction had 6 bases not matched to a gene; V was cut back by 4 bases and J by 6 bases. The CDR3 totals 13 residues. DNA of the CDR3: TGTGCCAGCAGTGGACTAGCTCCGCGCGAGCAGTACTTC. The encoded protein is CASSGLAPREQYF.

This rearrangement joins TRBV29-1 to TRBJ2-5, with D perhaps matching TRBD1 (5 bases). There are 13 residues in the CDR3. V dropped 2 bases and J dropped 2 bases, with 9 bases sitting between them. The germline V gene has CDR1 SQVTM and CDR2 ANQGSEA. For the CDR3, the DNA is TGCAGCGTTGAACCGACAGCGCAAGAGACCCAGTACTTC. It translates to CSVEPTAQETQYF.

The chain combines TRBV14 with TRBJ2-1; D unclear. This CDR3 comprises 15 residues. Germline V gene lookup returns CDR1 SGHDN and CDR2 FVKESK. V lost 0 bases to trimming and J lost 7 bases, with 13 bases between them. This chain's CDR3 is CASSQENFIGNEQFF. DNA of the CDR3: TGTGCCAGCAGCCAAGAAAATTTTATCGGGAATGAGCAGTTCTTC.

The chain recombines TRBV13 with TRBJ2-1, with TRBD1 identical over 10 bases. The CDR3 is 15 residues long. J gave up 3 bases and V 4 bases, and 3 bases lay outside the gene matches. Per the germline V gene, CDR1 is PRHDT and CDR2 is FYEKMQ (reference sequence). The CDR3, as DNA: TGTGCCAGCAGCTCAGACAGGGGGCTCTACAATGAGCAGTTCTTC. It yields the protein CASSSDRGLYNEQFF.

The CDR3 protein is CASRDSDSNQPQHF. CDR3 DNA sequence: TGTGCCAGCAGGGACAGTGATAGCAATCAGCCCCAGCATTTT. The chain has TRBV19 and TRBJ1-5; 7 bases align to TRBD1. The CDR3 spans 14 residues. Germline loops: CDR1 LNHDA, CDR2 SQIVND (reference sequence). V was pared by 9 bases and J by 0 bases, with 5 bases of the junction left unmatched.

This chain uses TRBV11-3 with TRBJ2-3; 7 nucleotides agree with TRBD2. Germline V gives CDR1 SGHNT, CDR2 YENEEA. The V and J ends lost 2 bases and 0 bases, in that order; junction bases with no gene match: 2. CDR3 length: 15 amino acids. The CDR3 here is CASSLSGLSTDTQYF. The CDR3 DNA is TGTGCCAGCAGCTTATCGGGACTAAGCACAGATACGCAGTATTTT.

This clone appeared a single time. This chain connects TRBV28 to TRBJ2-7; 12 bases align to TRBD2. After removal of 6 bases from V and 4 bases from J, the junction contained 4 bases not matched to a gene. The CDR3 is 14 amino acids. Per the germline V gene, CDR1 is MDHEN and CDR2 is SYDVKM. For the CDR3, the DNA is TGTGCCAGCAGACGGACTAGCGGGATGTACGAGCAGTACTTC. Translation: CASRRTSGMYEQYF. The full variable domain, rest sourced from reference TRBV28 and TRBJ2-7, is DVKVTQSSRYLVKRTGEKVFLECVQDMDHENMFWYRQDPGLGLRLIYFSYDVKMKEKGDIPEGYSVSREKKERFSLILESASTNQTSMYLCASRRTSGMYEQYFGPGTRLTVT.

The gene calls are TRBV30 and TRBJ2-1; maybe TRBD1 (7 bases). This CDR3 has 15 amino acids. Trimming left V 2 bases short and J 4 bases short, with 15 bases between. CDR1 is GTSNPN, CDR2 SVGIG, per germline (reference sequence). The CDR3 spells CAWSLSAGQYNEQFF. The CDR3 nucleotides are TGTGCCTGGAGTTTAAGTGCGGGACAGTACAATGAGCAGTTCTTC.

This clone was recorded only once. The rearrangement joins TRBV19 to TRBJ2-5; 7 nucleotides align to TRBD2. V was pared by 0 bases and J by 4 bases, with 5 bases of the junction left unmatched. The CDR3 has 15 amino acids. Germline CDR1 reads LNHDA; CDR2 reads SQIVND (reference sequence). This CDR3 reads CASSIDTGGLETQYF. Written as DNA, the CDR3 is TGTGCCAGTAGTATAGATACGGGAGGACTAGAGACCCAGTACTTC. Supplemented by reference TRBV19 and TRBJ2-5, the full variable domain reads DGGITQSPKYLFRKEGQNVTLSCEQNLNHDAMYWYRQDPGQGLRLIYYSQIVNDFQKGDIAEGYSVSREKKESFPLTVTSAQKNPTAFYLCASSIDTGGLETQYFGPGTRLLVL.

This chain uses TRBV7-2 with TRBJ1-1; 7 positions match TRBD1. Trimming cost V 1 base and J 1 base; bases outside gene matches: 3. Germline V gene sequence: CDR1 SGHTA, CDR2 FQGNSA. This CDR3 is 15 amino acids long. CDR3 sequence: CASSLDGTANTEAFF. The CDR3 bases are TGTGCCAGCAGCTTAGATGGGACAGCGAACACTGAAGCTTTCTTT.

The chain links TRBV7-3 to TRBJ2-1; 11 positions agree with TRBD2. The CDR3 is 15 amino acids. J lost 1 base, V lost 5 bases, and 1 base had no gene match. Germline CDR1 SGHTA, CDR2 FQGTGA. The DNA of the CDR3 is TGTGCCAGCAGCCGACTAGCGGGATCCTACAATGAGCAGTTCTTC. Its translation: CASSRLAGSYNEQFF.